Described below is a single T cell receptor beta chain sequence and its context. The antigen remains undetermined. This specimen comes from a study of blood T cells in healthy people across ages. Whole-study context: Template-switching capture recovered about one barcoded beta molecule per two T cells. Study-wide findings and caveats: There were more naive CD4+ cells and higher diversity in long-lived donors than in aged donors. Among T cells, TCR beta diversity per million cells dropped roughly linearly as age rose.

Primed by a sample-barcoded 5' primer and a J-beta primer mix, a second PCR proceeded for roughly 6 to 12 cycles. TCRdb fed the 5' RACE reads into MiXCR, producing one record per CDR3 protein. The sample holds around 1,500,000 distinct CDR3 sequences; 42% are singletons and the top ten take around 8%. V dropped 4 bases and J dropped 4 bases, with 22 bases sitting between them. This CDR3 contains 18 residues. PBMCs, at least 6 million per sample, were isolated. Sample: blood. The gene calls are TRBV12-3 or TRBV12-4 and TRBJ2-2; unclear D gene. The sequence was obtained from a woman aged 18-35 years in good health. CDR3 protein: CASSWFSGFRSSTGELFF. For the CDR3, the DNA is TGTGCCAGCAGTTGGTTTTCTGGATTCCGAAGTTCCACCGGGGAGCTGTTTTTT.